These T cell receptor beta chains were read from a single sample in a study of OX40 agonist ivuxolimab in advanced cancers. Clones were sequenced by immunoSEQ multiplex PCR, and TCRdb holds only the in-frame ones, with some missing. This table holds fewer than 85,000 clones, approximately 90% found once. The input for sequencing was CD4+ or CD8+ T cells sorted from blood, taken in a trial of the OX40 agonist ivuxolimab. These receptors were collected from an adult with an advanced solid tumor such as melanoma, head and neck, liver or kidney cancer. CDR3s include the opening cysteine and the closing phenylalanine or tryptophan. D genes are given only for firm matches. Rows give clone size only sometimes, using once, few, many, or a class for an expanded clone.

D gene | J gene | clone size | V gene | CDR3 DNA | CDR3 protein
NA | TRBJ1-2 | NA | TRBV14 | TGTGCCAGCAGCCATGGCAGGGCCCACTATGGCTACACCTTC | CASSHGRAHYGYTF
TRBD1 | TRBJ2-7 | once | TRBV5-1 | TGCGCCAGCAGCTTATCCGGGACAGCCTCCTACGAGCAGTACTTC | CASSLSGTASYEQYF
TRBD2 | TRBJ2-1 | NA | TRBV5-1 | TGCGCCAGCAGCTTGGGGACTAGCGGGAGGAGTCTAGGGCTCTTC | CASSLGTSGRSLGLF
NA | TRBJ2-3 | NA | TRBV4-1 | TGCGCCAGCAGCCAAGGTTCAGGGACGGCAAAAGATACGCAGTATTTT | CASSQGSGTAKDTQYF
TRBD2 | TRBJ2-3 | NA | TRBV4-1 | TGCGCCAGCAGCCGGGGGCCAGGGACTAGCGGGAGGGAACCGCGGGATACGCAGTATTTT | CASSRGPGTSGREPRDTQYF
TRBD1 | TRBJ2-3 | NA | TRBV11-3 | TGTGCCAGCAGCCCACGGGACAGGATCACAGATACGCAGTATTTT | CASSPRDRITDTQYF
NA | TRBJ2-7 | NA | TRBV28 | TGTGCCAGCAGGAGAGGCTCCTACGAGCAGTACTTC | CASRRGSYEQYF
NA | TRBJ1-3 | NA | TRBV5-1 | TGCGCCAGCAGCCAATCGGGACTCCAAAACACCATATATTTT | CASSQSGLQNTIYF
NA | TRBJ2-3 | NA | TRBV4-2 | TGTGCCAGCAGCCAAGAAGGGTGGGATACGCAGTATTTT | CASSQEGWDTQYF
TRBD1 | TRBJ1-2 | NA | TRBV18 | TGTGCCAGCTCGACAACCGGGACAGACTATGGCTACACCTTC | CASSTTGTDYGYTF
NA | TRBJ1-2 | NA | TRBV18 | TGTGCCAGCTCACCACCGGTGCAGGCCTATGGCTACACCTTC | CASSPPVQAYGYTF
NA | TRBJ2-3 | NA | TRBV14 | TGTGCCAGCAGCCAAGATCTCGGCCACACAGATACGCAGTATTTT | CASSQDLGHTDTQYF
NA | TRBJ2-5 | NA | TRBV2 | TGTGCCAGCAGTGATGGTGGCAGCCAAGAGACCCAGTACTTC | CASSDGGSQETQYF
NA | TRBJ1-1 | NA | TRBV19 | TGTGCCAGTAGTATAGATGTGGTGAACACTGAAGCTTTCTTT | CASSIDVVNTEAFF
NA | TRBJ1-5 | NA | TRBV27 | TGTGCCAGCAGATCCGGGGGGCGAGGTCAGCCCCAGCATTTT | CASRSGGRGQPQHF
TRBD2 | TRBJ2-5 | few | TRBV7-9 | TGTGCCAGCAGCCGTTCTAGCGGCCAAGAGACCCAGTACTTC | CASSRSSGQETQYF
NA | TRBJ1-4 | once | TRBV2 | TGTGCCAGCATTCGGGACACCTCGGGAGAAAAACTGTTTTTT | CASIRDTSGEKLFF
NA | TRBJ1-1 | once | TRBV29-1 | TGCAGCGTTGGTCCGCGCATGAACACTGAAGCTTTCTTT | CSVGPRMNTEAFF
NA | TRBJ1-2 | NA | TRBV6-5 | TGTGCCAGCAGATCGACAGACGTCCAGGGCTACACCTTC | CASRSTDVQGYTF
NA | TRBJ1-4 | NA | TRBV19 | TGTGCCAGTAGTATTGCGAGGGGGGGTGAAAAACTGTTTTTT | CASSIARGGEKLFF
NA | TRBJ1-2 | few | TRBV27 | TGTGCCAGCAGTCCAGACACTTATGGCTACACCTTC | CASSPDTYGYTF
NA | TRBJ2-2 | NA | TRBV19 | TGTGCCAGTAGTATTGGGCAGGGCACCGGGGAGCTGTTTTTT | CASSIGQGTGELFF
NA | TRBJ2-1 | once | TRBV5-1 | TGCGCCAGCAGCCTCACGACAGGTAACAATGAGCAGTTCTTC | CASSLTTGNNEQFF
NA | TRBJ2-5 | NA | TRBV28 | TGTGCCAGCAACCTTGTGGGCAGGGGCCAAGAGACCCAGTACTTC | CASNLVGRGQETQYF
NA | TRBJ1-2 | NA | TRBV6-6 | TGTGCCAGCAGTTATGGAATCAACTATGGCTACACCTTC | CASSYGINYGYTF
NA | TRBJ1-1 | NA | TRBV2 | TGTGCCAGCAGCCTCGCGGAGGGGACTGAAGCTTTCTTT | CASSLAEGTEAFF
TRBD1 | TRBJ1-1 | NA | TRBV7-8 | TGTGCCAGCAGCTTAGTAGACAGGGATGCTTTCTTT | CASSLVDRDAFF
TRBD2 | TRBJ2-7 | NA | TRBV6-1 | TGTGCCAGCAGTTCCCTGAGCGGGAGCTTCTACGAGCAGTACTTC | CASSSLSGSFYEQYF
NA | TRBJ2-3 | NA | TRBV5-6 | TGTGCCAGCAGCTTCGGCGGACCAACGCAGTATTTT | CASSFGGPTQYF
NA | TRBJ2-3 | NA | TRBV5-1 | TGCGCCAGCAGCTTAGACAGTCCCAGTTACACAGATACGCAGTATTTT | CASSLDSPSYTDTQYF
NA | TRBJ2-5 | NA | TRBV7-9 | TGTGCCAGCAGCAGCAAGGGAGGACGGGAGTCAGAGACCCAGTACTTC | CASSSKGGRESETQYF
NA | TRBJ1-3 | NA | TRBV5-1 | TGCGCCAGCAGCTCCCGGGACTCTGGAAACACCATATATTTT | CASSSRDSGNTIYF
NA | TRBJ2-1 | NA | TRBV7-9 | TGTGCCAGCAGCTTAGAGGCCGGGAGAGACAATGAGCAGTTCTTC | CASSLEAGRDNEQFF
TRBD1 | TRBJ2-1 | NA | TRBV7-3 | TGTGCCAGCAGACGGACAGGGGGATCGTGGCGTCCCAATGAGCAGTTCTTC | CASRRTGGSWRPNEQFF
NA | TRBJ2-3 | NA | TRBV2 | TGTGCCAGCAGTGAAGCCCCAGTGGGCGATACGCAGTATTTT | CASSEAPVGDTQYF
NA | TRBJ1-1 | NA | TRBV19 | TGTGCCAGTAGTGAAAACAGGAACACTGAAGCTTTCTTT | CASSENRNTEAFF
TRBD2 | TRBJ2-5 | NA | TRBV9 | TGTGCCAGCAGCCCCCGGGGGGGTTCAGAGACCCAGTACTTC | CASSPRGGSETQYF
TRBD1 | TRBJ1-6 | NA | TRBV30 | TGTGCCTGGACGGGACAGGCTAATTCACCCCTCCACTTT | CAWTGQANSPLHF
NA | TRBJ1-2 | NA | TRBV5-1 | TGCGCCAGCAGCGAGGGAGGAGCTAACTATGGCTACACCTTC | CASSEGGANYGYTF
NA | TRBJ2-1 | NA | TRBV7-8 | TGTGCCAGCAGCTTAGCATACAGGGCGAGGTACAATGAGCAGTTCTTC | CASSLAYRARYNEQFF
TRBD1 | TRBJ1-6 | NA | TRBV28 | TGTGCCAGCAGTTCCCCCGCGGGACAGGGGACTTCACCCCTCCACTTT | CASSSPAGQGTSPLHF
NA | TRBJ2-4 | once | TRBV2 | TGTGCCAGCAGTGATCGGAGAAACATTCAGTACTTC | CASSDRRNIQYF
NA | TRBJ2-3 | NA | TRBV28 | TGTGCCAGCAGGCATAGACCCCACAGGGTTTATAGCACAGATACGCAGTATTTT | CASRHRPHRVYSTDTQYF
TRBD1 | TRBJ1-3 | NA | TRBV2 | TGTGCCAGCAGCACCGGGACAGGGCCGATCTCCTCTGGAAACACCATATATTTT | CASSTGTGPISSGNTIYF
NA | TRBJ1-2 | once | TRBV2 | TGTGCCAGCAGTCGGGGCCCGGGGGGCTACACCTTC | CASSRGPGGYTF
TRBD2 | TRBJ2-7 | NA | TRBV6-1 | TGTGCCAGCAGCCAAGGACTAGCGAACACCTACGAGCAGTACTTC | CASSQGLANTYEQYF
NA | TRBJ1-2 | NA | TRBV6-5 | TGTGCCAGCAGCCACGCCAGTAACTATGGCTACACCTTC | CASSHASNYGYTF
TRBD1 | TRBJ1-2 | NA | TRBV28 | TGTGCCAGCAGAGAGGGGACAGGGAATCAGAATGGCTACACCTTC | CASREGTGNQNGYTF
TRBD1 | TRBJ2-5 | once | TRBV5-6 | TGTGCCAGCAGCTTGGTGCGGACAGGGATACAGACCCAGTACTTC | CASSLVRTGIQTQYF